The clone carrying this T cell receptor (beta chain) occurred many times. Antigen specificity is unknown. The data belong to a study of T cells in Graves' hyperthyroidism and ophthalmopathy. TCR beta CDR3 regions were amplified from RNA transcripts. Primed by the HTBI set, a first-round RT-PCR was run on the TCR CDR3. TCRdb called the multiplex PCR reads again in MiXCR, with one record for every CDR3 protein. The sample has more than 300,000 distinct CDR3 sequences, around 20% seen once. The study, taken as a whole, reports: In simple terms, a model built on 13 V-J features told ophthalmopathy apart from stable hyperthyroidism. Peripheral blood also featured most of the thyroid clonotypes expanded above 0.001.

A patient was excluded if there was uncontrolled infection, other autoimmune disease, pregnancy or lactation. The CDR3 runs 14 residues. Germline V lookup: CDR1 KGHDR, CDR2 SFDVKD. V shed 2 bases and J 5 bases; nucleotides not matched to a gene: 3. The chain couples TRBV24-1 to TRBJ1-1, with 8 bases fitting TRBD1. The receptor's source is a man younger than 30 with Graves' ophthalmopathy. Material for sequencing was blood. CDR3 residues: CATSDSQGATEAFF. In nucleotides, the CDR3 is TGTGCCACCAGTGATTCCCAGGGGGCGACTGAAGCTTTCTTT.